This T cell receptor (beta chain) was found in a study of blood T cell repertoires in COVID-19. Using immunoSEQ multiplex PCR, the repertoire was profiled, and TCRdb retains in-frame clones only, with some absent. The sample lists about 180,000 clones, around 80% occurring once. Allocation to cohorts depended on clinical history reported by the participants. A PCR-confirmed or clinician-diagnosed COVID-19 case had contacted exposed participants within 2 weeks of entry. Material: PBMCs or T cells enriched from blood (not recorded which). This sequence originates from a man aged 60 to 69 who had been exposed to COVID-19.

CDR3 sequence: CASSLAGLADSYEQYF. The CDR3 DNA is TGTGCCAGCAGCTTGGCGGGACTAGCGGACTCCTACGAGCAGTACTTC. The J gene is TRBJ2-7, the V gene TRBV5-5; 11 bases fit TRBD2. The CDR3 is made up of 16 amino acids. The germline V gene encodes CDR1 SGHKS and CDR2 YYEKEE (reference sequence). J was trimmed by 0 bases and V by 0 bases; bases with no gene match: 2.